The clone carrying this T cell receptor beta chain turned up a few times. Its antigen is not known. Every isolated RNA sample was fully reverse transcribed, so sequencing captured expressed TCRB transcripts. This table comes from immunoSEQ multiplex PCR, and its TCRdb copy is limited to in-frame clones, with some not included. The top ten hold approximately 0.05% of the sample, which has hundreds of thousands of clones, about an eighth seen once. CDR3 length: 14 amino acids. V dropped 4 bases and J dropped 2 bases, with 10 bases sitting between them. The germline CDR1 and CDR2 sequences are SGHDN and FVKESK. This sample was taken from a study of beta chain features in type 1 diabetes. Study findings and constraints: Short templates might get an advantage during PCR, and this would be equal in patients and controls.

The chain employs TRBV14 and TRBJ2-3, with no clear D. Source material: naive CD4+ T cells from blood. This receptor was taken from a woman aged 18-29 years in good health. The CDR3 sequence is CASSPFFLTDTQYF. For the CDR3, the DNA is TGTGCCAGCAGCCCTTTTTTCCTCACAGATACGCAGTATTTT.